This passage covers 6 T cell receptor beta chains from one sample sequenced in a study of T cell responses to AZD1222 COVID-19 vaccine. TCRdb keeps only in-frame clones here, not all; method: immunoSEQ multiplex PCR. This sample has more than 95,000 clones, with 86% found just once. The starting material was peripheral blood, obtained 28 days after the second AZD1222 dose. These receptors were obtained from an adult who received the AZD1222 COVID-19 vaccine.

The gene calls are TRBV11-2 and TRBJ1-2; 7 nucleotides line up with TRBD1. V lost 4 bases to trimming and J lost 7 bases; unmatched junction nucleotides: 3. CDR3 length equals 12 residues. Germline V CDR1 and CDR2: SGHAT, FQNNGV. The CDR3 DNA is TGTGCCAGCAGCTCACAGGGGTTTGGCTACACCTTC. Protein sequence: CASSSQGFGYTF.

This chain joins TRBV7-8 and TRBJ1-2; D remains ambiguous. Germline values: CDR1 SGHVS, CDR2 FQNEAQ. CDR3 length: 10 residues. Trimming took 6 bases from V and 8 from J, leaving 7 bases between them. The DNA for the CDR3 is TGTGCCAGCAGACCCGGGGGCTACACCTTC. Translation gives CASRPGGYTF. The complete variable domain, with remaining parts taken from reference TRBV7-8 and TRBJ1-2, reads GAGVSQSPRYKVAKRGQDVALRCDPISGHVSLFWYQQALGQGPEFLTYFQNEAQLDKSGLPSDRFFAERPEGSVSTLKIQRTQQEDSAVYLCASRPGGYTFGSGTRLTVV.

The rearrangement joins TRBV13 to TRBJ2-1, with 10 bases aligning to TRBD2. Germline assignment: CDR1 PRHDT and CDR2 FYEKMQ (reference sequence). This CDR3 comprises 15 residues. The J segment lost 7 bases and the V segment lost 2 bases, leaving 5 bases of the junction unmatched. The CDR3 bases are TGTGCCAGCAGCTTATTCCTAGCGGGAGTAAATGAGCAGTTCTTC. Protein: CASSLFLAGVNEQFF.

The rearrangement joins TRBV5-4 to TRBJ2-1; no clear D. CDR1 and CDR2 from the germline V gene are SGHNT and YYREEE (reference sequence). The V end lost 1 base, the J end lost 0 bases, and 8 bases lay between the germline ends. The CDR3 spans 15 residues. In DNA form, the CDR3 reads TGTGCCAGCAGCTTGTCACCCAGCTCCTACAATGAGCAGTTCTTC. Translating gives CASSLSPSSYNEQFF.

The rearrangement links TRBV6-4 to TRBJ1-2; the match to TRBD1 covers 7 bases. Trimming removed 8 bases from V and 2 bases from J; junction bases left unmatched: 8. Germline V lookup: CDR1 MRHNA, CDR2 SNTAGT. The CDR3 is 14 amino acids. The DNA of the CDR3 is TGTGCCAGCGGAATGCAGGGGGGCAACTATGGCTACACCTTC. This gives the protein CASGMQGGNYGYTF.

The rearrangement links TRBV6-5 to TRBJ1-2, with 8 bases lining up with TRBD1. Trimming cost V 5 bases and J 4 bases; bases outside gene matches: 9. CDR3 length: 15 amino acids. From germline, CDR1 is MNHEY and CDR2 SVGAGI. The CDR3 DNA sequence: TGTGCCAGCAGTCCTTCCTCAGGGGGCAGCTATGGCTACACCTTC. It is translated as CASSPSSGGSYGYTF.